The clone carrying this TCR beta chain was seen only once. Sequenced patients had shown CD8+CD57+ cell expansion by flow cytometry. The sample belongs to a study of CD8+CD57+ T cells in acquired aplastic anemia. In the study overall: Across the sorted CD4+ and CD8+ cells, DNA amounts averaged 3.2 ug.

Investigators profiled TCR beta VDJ and CDR3 from genomic DNA template. TCRdb reprocessed the reads with MiXCR, giving one entry per CDR3 protein. The table records some 170,000 distinct CDR3 sequences, roughly 60% of them present only once. The CDR3 has 19 amino acids. V was shortened by 2 bases and J by 3 bases, with 25 bases between the two germline ends. Germline V gene lookup returns CDR1 MGHDK and CDR2 SYGVNS. This chain links TRBV25-1 with TRBJ1-1; the D gene is possibly TRBD1 (6 bases). This clonotype originated in a human donor with aplastic anemia. Specimen: sorted CD4+, CD8+, or CD8+CD57+ T cells (not recorded which) from PBMCs. The CDR3 region is CASSETGGGGAREYTEAFF. As DNA, the CDR3 is TGTGCCAGCAGTGAAACGGGGGGCGGGGGGGCGCGGGAGTACACTGAAGCTTTCTTT. The variable domain in full, completed from reference TRBV25-1 and TRBJ1-1, reads EADIYQTPRYLVIGTGKKITLECSQTMGHDKMYWYQQDPGMELHLIHYSYGVNSTEKGDLSSESTVSRIRTEHFPLTLESARPSHTSQYLCASSETGGGGAREYTEAFFGQGTRLTVV.